One T cell receptor beta chain is described in this entry. Its matching antigen is unknown. One end of the junction does not line up with germline, which may come from a read error. These data are taken from a study of T-cell memory formation after mild COVID-19. CDR3 length: 17 residues. Germline assignment: CDR1 DFQATT and CDR2 SNEGSKA (reference sequence). Each CDR3 protein is one row after TCRdb ran MiXCR on the 5' RACE reads. The data show 350,000 to 500,000 distinct CDR3 sequences, with more than 15% seen just once and 20% to 25% held by the top ten. Findings of the study overall: Contracting CD8+ clones were enriched in EMRA, CD4+ mainly in CM and EM.

The TCR was taken from a man younger than 35 who had mild COVID-19 (a few samples of this study predate the infection). Cell type and time point are not known. The specimen was PBMCs or a T cell subset sorted from them (not recorded which). The chain is built from TRBV20-1 and TRBJ2-1; tentatively, D is TRBD1 or TRBD2 (6 bases each). CDR3 residues: CSASSPGAGYGYNDQFF. For the CDR3, the DNA is TGCAGTGCTAGCTCCCCGGGGGCGGGTTATGGCTACAATGATCAGTTCTTC.